The 2 T cell receptor beta chains below were found in one sample sequenced in a study of CD8 T cells in ankylosing spondylitis. TCRdb ran MiXCR on the 5' RACE reads and lists one entry per CDR3 protein. The table lists about 240,000 distinct CDR3 sequences, about 11% of them singletons, with less than 7.5% in the top ten. The source material was blood, either unsorted or a sorted T cell fraction (not recorded which). The receptors were sampled from a male donor with ankylosing spondylitis or in good health (not recorded which).

This clonotype has a handful of counts. The genes are TRBV2 and TRBJ2-2; D uncertain. V lost 8 bases to trimming and J lost 6 bases, with 19 bases between them. The CDR3 consists of 15 residues. In germline, CDR1 is SNHLY, CDR2 FYNNEI. CDR3 sequence (DNA): TGTGCCAGCGGGGATGCCGTTCGCCCGGCCGGGGAGCTGTTTTTT. Amino acids: CASGDAVRPAGELFF. The complete variable domain, with remaining parts taken from reference TRBV2 and TRBJ2-2, reads EPEVTQTPSHQVTQMGQEVILRCVPISNHLYFYWYRQILGQKVEFLVSFYNNEISEKSEIFDDQFSVERPDGSNFTLKIRSTKLEDSAMYFCASGDAVRPAGELFFGEGSRLTVL.

This chain uses TRBV12-3 or TRBV12-4 with TRBJ2-1; D is unclear. The CDR3 contains 16 residues. The V gene lost 3 bases and the J gene lost 3 bases, with 15 bases spanning the gap. The CDR3 sequence: CASSFARVVGYNEQFF. The CDR3, as DNA: TGTGCCAGCAGTTTCGCTAGGGTGGTTGGCTACAATGAGCAGTTCTTC.